This TCR beta chain derives from a study of shared clonotypes between healthy human individuals. Study as a whole: The cohort comprised a couple of women and a few men. Their ages spanned 18 to 49 years.

An approximately 200 ng quantity of DNA, some 30,000 T cell genomes, went into the sorted-subset replicate PCRs. The data were produced by immunoSEQ multiplex PCR, yet TCRdb's version contains in-frame clones alone and is incomplete. The sample contains some 1.4 million clones, roughly 96% of which appear only once. Per the germline V gene, CDR1 is GTSNPN and CDR2 is SVGIG (reference sequence). V dropped 1 base and J dropped 5; count of bases not matched to a gene: 12. The CDR3 consists of 16 residues. Sequencing input: naive CD4+ T cells sorted from blood. Subset denoted: CD45RA+ positively selected. This chain joins TRBV30 and TRBJ2-3; 7 bases agree with TRBD2. This sequence originates from a man younger than 45 in good health. DNA for the CDR3: TGTGCCTGGAGTGATATTCGCGGGAGTGGGAGAGATACGCAGTATTTT. Its translation: CAWSDIRGSGRDTQYF.